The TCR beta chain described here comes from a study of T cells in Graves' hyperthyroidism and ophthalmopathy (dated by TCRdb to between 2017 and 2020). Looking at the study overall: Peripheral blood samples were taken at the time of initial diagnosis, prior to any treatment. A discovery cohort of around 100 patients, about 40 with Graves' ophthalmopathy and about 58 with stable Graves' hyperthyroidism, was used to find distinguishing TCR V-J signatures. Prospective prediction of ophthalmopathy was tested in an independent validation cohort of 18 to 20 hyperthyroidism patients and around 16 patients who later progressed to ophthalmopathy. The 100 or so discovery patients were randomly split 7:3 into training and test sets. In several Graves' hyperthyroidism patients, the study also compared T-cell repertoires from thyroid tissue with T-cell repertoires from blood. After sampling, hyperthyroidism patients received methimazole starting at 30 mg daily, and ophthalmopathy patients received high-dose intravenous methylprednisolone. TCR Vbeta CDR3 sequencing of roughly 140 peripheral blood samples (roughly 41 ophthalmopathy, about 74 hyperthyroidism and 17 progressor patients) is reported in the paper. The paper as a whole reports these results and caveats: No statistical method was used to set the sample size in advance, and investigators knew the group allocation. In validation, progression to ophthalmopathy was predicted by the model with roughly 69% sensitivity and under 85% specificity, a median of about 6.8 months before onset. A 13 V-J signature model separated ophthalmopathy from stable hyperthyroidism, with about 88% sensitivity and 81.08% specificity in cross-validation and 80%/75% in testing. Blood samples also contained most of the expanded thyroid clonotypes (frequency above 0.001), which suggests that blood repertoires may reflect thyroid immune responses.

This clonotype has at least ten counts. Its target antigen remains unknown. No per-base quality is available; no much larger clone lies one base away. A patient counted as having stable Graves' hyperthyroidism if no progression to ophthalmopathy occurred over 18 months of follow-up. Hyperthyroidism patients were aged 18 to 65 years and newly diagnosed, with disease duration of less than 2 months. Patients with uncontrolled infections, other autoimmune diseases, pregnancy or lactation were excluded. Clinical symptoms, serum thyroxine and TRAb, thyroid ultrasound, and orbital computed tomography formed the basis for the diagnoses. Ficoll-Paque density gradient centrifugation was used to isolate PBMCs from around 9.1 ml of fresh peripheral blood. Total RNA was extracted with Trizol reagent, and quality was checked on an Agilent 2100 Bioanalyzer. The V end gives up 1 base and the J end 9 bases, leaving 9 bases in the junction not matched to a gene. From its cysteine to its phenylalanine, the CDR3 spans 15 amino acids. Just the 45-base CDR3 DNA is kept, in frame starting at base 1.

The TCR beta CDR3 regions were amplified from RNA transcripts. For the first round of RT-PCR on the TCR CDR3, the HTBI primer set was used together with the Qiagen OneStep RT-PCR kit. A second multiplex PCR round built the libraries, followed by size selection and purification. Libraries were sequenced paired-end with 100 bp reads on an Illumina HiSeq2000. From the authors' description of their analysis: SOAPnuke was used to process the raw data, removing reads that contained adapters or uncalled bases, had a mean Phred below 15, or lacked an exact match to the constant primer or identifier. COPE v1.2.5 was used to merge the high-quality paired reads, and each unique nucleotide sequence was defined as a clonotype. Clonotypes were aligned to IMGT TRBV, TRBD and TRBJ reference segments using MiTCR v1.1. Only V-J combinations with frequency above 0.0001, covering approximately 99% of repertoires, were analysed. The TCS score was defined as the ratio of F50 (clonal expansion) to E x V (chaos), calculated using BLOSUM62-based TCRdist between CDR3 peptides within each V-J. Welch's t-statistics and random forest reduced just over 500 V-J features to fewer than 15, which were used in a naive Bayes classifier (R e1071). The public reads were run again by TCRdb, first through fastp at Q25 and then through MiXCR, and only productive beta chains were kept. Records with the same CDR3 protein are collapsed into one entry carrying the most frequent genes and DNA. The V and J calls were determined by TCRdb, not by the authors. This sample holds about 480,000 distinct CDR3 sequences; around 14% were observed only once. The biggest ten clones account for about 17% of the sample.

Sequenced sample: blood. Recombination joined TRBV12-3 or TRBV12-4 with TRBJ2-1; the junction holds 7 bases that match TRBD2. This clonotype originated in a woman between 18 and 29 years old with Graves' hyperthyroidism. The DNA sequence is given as TGTGCCAGCAGTTTAGGGCGGGAGTGGGATGGTGAGCAGTTCTTC. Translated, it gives CASSLGREWDGEQFF.